The 27 T cell receptor beta chains in this list originate from one sample, sequenced in a study of blood T cell repertoires in COVID-19. Generated by immunoSEQ multiplex PCR, the TCRdb table keeps only in-frame clones and is missing some. The sample holds roughly 68,000 clones, approximately 90% seen once. The source material was peripheral blood. The receptor source for this set is a woman aged 45-65 years with COVID-19, enrolled during active disease.

This clone was observed a few times. The same CDR3 is also encoded by other DNA sequences in this sample. The V gene is TRBV24-1, the J gene TRBJ1-5; D gene ambiguous. V was trimmed by 0 bases and J by 5 bases, leaving 7 bases between them. Germline V lookup: CDR1 KGHDR, CDR2 SFDVKD. The CDR3 spans 14 residues. CDR3 residues: CATSDLSGDQPQHF. The CDR3 DNA reads as TGTGCCACCAGTGATTTGAGCGGGGATCAGCCCCAGCATTTT.

The chain is built from TRBV6-1 and TRBJ2-7; no firm D call. Per the germline V gene, CDR1 is MNHNS and CDR2 is SASEGT. V lost 3 bases to trimming and J lost 0 bases, with 12 bases between them. The CDR3 has 15 residues. In DNA, the CDR3 is TGTGCCAGCAGTGATTTACCTAGGAGCTCCTACGAGCAGTACTTC. It specifies CASSDLPRSSYEQYF.

This clone was found a few times. This chain connects TRBV28 to TRBJ1-5, with 8 bases that match TRBD1. Per germline, CDR1 MDHEN and CDR2 SYDVKM. V shed 6 bases and J 8 bases; nucleotides not matched to a gene: 9. The CDR3 runs to 14 residues. In DNA, the CDR3 is TGTGCCAGCAGGATGGGACAGGCGGGTGAGCCCCAGCATTTT. It yields the protein CASRMGQAGEPQHF.

V and J are TRBV2 and TRBJ2-7; 12 nucleotides align to TRBD2. The ends lost 7 bases at V and 5 bases at J; junction bases unmatched: 6. CDR3 size: 14 residues. Germline V lookup: CDR1 SNHLY, CDR2 FYNNEI. The CDR3 DNA reads TGTGCCAGCACCTCACTAGCGGGAGGCCACGAGCAGTACTTC. This translates into CASTSLAGGHEQYF.

The chain employs TRBV6-6 and TRBJ1-5; D perhaps matches TRBD1 (6 bases). V was clipped by 6 bases and J by 2 bases, with 8 bases between them. Germline V gene data show CDR1 as MNHNY and CDR2 as SVGAGI (reference sequence). This CDR3 has 13 amino acids. The CDR3 protein is CASSRGGNQPQHF. In DNA, the CDR3 is TGTGCCAGCAGCAGGGGAGGCAATCAGCCCCAGCATTTT.

The chain carries TRBV7-8 and TRBJ1-6; 9 nucleotides agree with TRBD1. After removal of 6 bases from V and 7 bases from J, the junction contained 4 bases not matched to a gene. In germline, CDR1 is SGHVS, CDR2 FQNEAQ. The CDR3 runs 14 residues. The CDR3 is CASSTGTGNSPLHF. The CDR3 DNA reads as TGTGCCAGCAGTACCGGGACAGGGAATTCACCCCTCCACTTT. Based on the CDR3 plus reference TRBV7-8 and TRBJ1-6, the full variable domain is GAGVSQSPRYKVAKRGQDVALRCDPISGHVSLFWYQQALGQGPEFLTYFQNEAQLDKSGLPSDRFFAERPEGSVSTLKIQRTQQEDSAVYLCASSTGTGNSPLHFGNGTRLTVT.

The J gene is TRBJ2-1, the V gene TRBV27, with 10 bases aligning to TRBD2. V lost 5 bases, J lost 6 bases, and 7 bases stayed unmatched. From germline, CDR1 is MNHEY and CDR2 SMNVEV (reference sequence). CDR3 length equals 15 residues. The CDR3 nucleotides read TGTGCCAGCAGTAGGGGTAGCGGGAGGTTCAATGAGCAGTTCTTC. Translating it yields CASSRGSGRFNEQFF.

The CDR3 reads CASSTGQGEDSPLHF. The DNA of the CDR3 is TGTGCCAGTAGTACGGGACAGGGGGAGGATTCACCCCTCCACTTT. The chain has TRBV19 and TRBJ1-6; 11 bases agree with TRBD1. The CDR3 extends over 15 amino acids. CDR1 is LNHDA, CDR2 SQIVND, per germline (reference sequence). V was clipped by 4 bases and J by 8 bases; unmatched bases: 4.

This clone has just one count. The J gene is TRBJ2-2, the V gene TRBV4-1, with 10 bases identical to TRBD2. J was trimmed by 1 base and V by 2 bases; bases with no gene match: 4. The germline CDR1 and CDR2 sequences are MGHRA and YSYEKL. The length of the CDR3 is 17 residues. CDR3 sequence reads: CASSQTTSGVNTGELFF. CDR3 DNA sequence: TGCGCCAGCAGCCAAACTACTAGCGGGGTGAACACCGGGGAGCTGTTTTTT.

The rearrangement joins TRBV21-1 to TRBJ2-4; the table's D gene call, TRBD2, was not cross checked with the DNA. TRBV21-1 is given as a pseudogene. The CDR3 has 14 amino acids. The chain's CDR3 is CASKSERDKNIQYF. The CDR3 DNA reads as TGTGCCAGCAAGTCCGAGCGCGACAAAAACATTCAGTACTTC.

This chain joins TRBV10-3 and TRBJ2-7; D possibly corresponds to TRBD2 (5 bases). The CDR3 consists of 13 residues. The V end was cut by 6 bases, the J end by 3 bases, with 12 bases between. Germline CDR1 reads ENHRY; CDR2 reads SYGVKD. The CDR3 region has the DNA TGTGCCATCAGACGGGAAGAATACTACGAGCAGTACTTC. It codes for CAIRREEYYEQYF.

The chain combines TRBV5-1 with TRBJ2-5; D perhaps matches TRBD1 (6 bases). V was pared by 0 bases and J by 5 bases, with 11 bases between. Germline V gives CDR1 SGHRS, CDR2 YFSETQ. The CDR3 totals 14 residues. This chain's CDR3 is CASSLDTGTETQYF. CDR3 bases: TGCGCCAGCAGCTTGGACACAGGGACCGAGACCCAGTACTTC.

The rearrangement joins TRBV7-9 to TRBJ2-3; 9 positions match TRBD1. The CDR3 runs to 15 residues. Germline CDR1 is SEHNR and CDR2 is FQNEAQ (reference sequence). V shed 5 bases and J 5 bases; nucleotides not matched to a gene: 8. The CDR3 sequence: CASSPGTGQIDTQYF. The CDR3 bases are TGTGCCAGCAGCCCGGGGACAGGGCAGATAGATACGCAGTATTTT.

This sequence joins TRBV6-5 and TRBJ2-7; D is perhaps TRBD2 (5 bases). The germline V gene encodes CDR1 MNHEY and CDR2 SVGAGI. Between the trimmed V and J ends, which lost 7 bases and 1 base, there was a span of 11 bases. The CDR3 has 13 residues. The CDR3: CASKESGSYEQYF. The CDR3 DNA is TGTGCCAGCAAGGAGTCGGGATCCTACGAGCAGTACTTC.

The chain uses TRBV4-1 and TRBJ1-5, with 10 bases lining up with TRBD1. V was clipped by 3 bases and J by 8 bases; unmatched bases: 4. CDR1 and CDR2 from the germline V gene are MGHRA and YSYEKL. The CDR3 has 14 residues. CDR3 amino acids: CASSHDRGPKPQHF. In DNA, the CDR3 is TGCGCCAGCAGCCATGACAGGGGGCCTAAGCCCCAGCATTTT.

The table lists this clone with a count of one. The chain joins TRBV14 to TRBJ2-7, with 7 positions matching TRBD2. CDR1 is SGHDN, CDR2 FVKESK, per germline. The ends lost 1 base at V and 7 bases at J; junction bases unmatched: 10. The CDR3 has 15 residues. The CDR3 nucleotides read TGTGCCAGCAGCCAAGCCCACCGGGGGGAGAAGGAGCAGTACTTC. Translated, it gives CASSQAHRGEKEQYF.

CDR3 amino acids: CASSPRTGVGEQFF. Here the CDR3 DNA reads TGTGCCAGCAGCCCGAGGACGGGAGTCGGTGAGCAGTTCTTC. This chain joins TRBV7-2 and TRBJ2-1, with D tentatively TRBD2 (6 bases). V gave up 5 bases and J gave up 9 bases, with 17 bases separating them. CDR3 length: 14 residues. From germline, CDR1 is SGHTA and CDR2 FQGNSA.

The chain combines TRBV30 with TRBJ2-1; TRBD2 matches 7 bases. With V trimmed by 5 bases and J by 3 bases, 10 bases remained unmatched. The CDR3 is made up of 15 amino acids. The germline V gene has CDR1 GTSNPN and CDR2 SVGIG (reference sequence). Here the CDR3 reads CAWLPRERLYNEQFF. DNA for the CDR3: TGTGCCTGGCTACCGCGGGAGAGGCTCTACAATGAGCAGTTCTTC. The full variable domain, rest sourced from reference TRBV30 and TRBJ2-1, is SQTIHQWPATLVQPVGSPLSLECTVEGTSNPNLYWYRQAAGRGLQLLFYSVGIGQISSEVPQNLSASRPQDRQFILSSKKLLLSDSGFYLCAWLPRERLYNEQFFGPGTRLTVL.

The V gene is TRBV6-5, the J gene TRBJ2-7, with D possibly being TRBD2 (5 bases). The V end lost 11 bases, the J end lost 1 base, and 15 bases lay between the germline ends. The CDR3 totals 13 residues. CDR1 is MNHEY and CDR2 is SVGAGI in the germline V gene. The CDR3 DNA is TGTGCCGTGCGGAGGCTACCTTCCTACGAGCAGTACTTC. Translation gives CAVRRLPSYEQYF.

The chain is built from TRBV2 and TRBJ2-3; 8 bases align to TRBD2. Trimming at V came to 6 bases and at J to 2 bases, leaving 16 bases not matched to a gene. Germline lookup yields CDR1 SNHLY and CDR2 FYNNEI. The CDR3 spans 18 residues. The CDR3 nucleotides read TGTGCCAGCAGAGCGGGAGTCCTCTCACGTAGGGACACAGATACGCAGTATTTT. It translates to CASRAGVLSRRDTDTQYF.

The CDR3 here is CASRDRSYEQYF. Written as DNA, the CDR3 is TGTGCCAGCCGGGACAGATCTTACGAGCAGTACTTC. This chain uses TRBV6-9 with TRBJ2-7; 7 bases are a match to TRBD1. The CDR3 has 12 amino acids. J lost 4 bases, V lost 8 bases, and 5 bases had no gene match. Per germline, CDR1 MNHGY and CDR2 SVAAGI.

V usage is TRBV11-3 and J usage is TRBJ2-7; tentative D call: TRBD2 (6 bases). The V gene lost 6 bases and the J gene lost 6 bases, with 12 bases spanning the gap. The CDR3 is made up of 12 amino acids. Germline V gene sequence: CDR1 SGHNT, CDR2 YENEEA. CDR3 DNA: TGTGCCAGCAGGGGCCAGGGAGGCGAGCAGTACTTC. Translated, it gives CASRGQGGEQYF. The full variable domain, with the rest looked up from reference TRBV11-3 and TRBJ2-7, is EAGVVQSPRYKIIEKKQPVAFWCNPISGHNTLYWYLQNLGQGPELLIRYENEEAVDDSQLPKDRFSAERLKGVDSTLKIQPAELGDSAVYLCASRGQGGEQYFGPGTRLTVT.

In nucleotides, the CDR3 is TGTGCCAGCAGCTTAAGCAGGGGCGTGGGAAAACTGTTTTTT. Protein sequence: CASSLSRGVGKLFF. V and J are TRBV7-2 and TRBJ1-4, with D perhaps matching TRBD1 (6 bases). Trimming cost V 2 bases and J 10 bases, with 14 bases left between them. This CDR3 is 14 amino acids long. CDR1 SGHTA and CDR2 FQGNSA come from the germline V gene. The variable domain in full, completed from reference TRBV7-2 and TRBJ1-4, reads GAGVSQSPSNKVTEKGKDVELRCDPISGHTALYWYRQSLGQGLEFLIYFQGNSAPDKSGLPSDRFSAERTGGSVSTLTIQRTQQEDSAVYLCASSLSRGVGKLFFGSGTQLSVL.

This chain uses TRBV30 with TRBJ1-4; D gene ambiguous. This CDR3 region has 13 residues. Trimming shortened V by 2 bases and J by 8 bases, and 12 bases separated the two germline ends. Looked up from germline, CDR1 is GTSNPN and CDR2 is SVGIG (reference sequence). CDR3: CAWSFRVGEKLFF. In DNA, the CDR3 is TGTGCCTGGAGTTTCCGGGTAGGAGAAAAACTGTTTTTT.

The chain uses TRBV7-9 and TRBJ2-3, with a possible D match to TRBD1 (5 bases). Between the trimmed V and J ends, which lost 5 bases and 0 bases, there was a span of 9 bases. Germline V gene sequence: CDR1 SEHNR, CDR2 FQNEAQ (reference sequence). The CDR3 has 14 residues. Written as DNA, the CDR3 is TGTGCCAGCAGCACACAGGATAGCACAGATACGCAGTATTTT. Protein sequence: CASSTQDSTDTQYF.

The rearrangement joins TRBV28 to TRBJ2-1; 11 positions match TRBD2. The CDR3 totals 17 residues. Unmatched junction bases numbered 8, after V lost 2 bases and J lost 5 bases. Per the germline V gene, CDR1 is MDHEN and CDR2 is SYDVKM. The CDR3 DNA is TGTGCCAGCAGTTTAATGGCTAGCGGGAGGTGGAACAATGAGCAGTTCTTC. This gives the protein CASSLMASGRWNNEQFF.

The rearrangement uses TRBV3-1 (or the pseudogene TRBV3-2) and TRBJ2-6; D is uncertain. This CDR3 spans 15 amino acids. Germline V gives CDR1 LGHDT, CDR2 YNNKEL (reference sequence). Trimming left V 4 bases short and J 0 bases short, with 7 bases between. DNA of the CDR3: TGTGCCAGCAGCCCCCCTTTCTCTGGGGCCAACGTCCTGACTTTC. It translates to CASSPPFSGANVLTF.